The present entry profiles one T cell receptor (beta chain) with its context. Its antigen is still unknown. V lost 1 base and J 10 bases, leaving 17 bases between the germline ends. This CDR3 is built from 14 residues. CDR1 SGHRS and CDR2 YFSETQ come from the germline V gene. The record originates from a study of cytomegalovirus exposure and HLA in healthy donors. Regarding the study as a whole: According to the study, 160 or so TCR beta chains were cytomegalovirus-associated.

The PCR used 60 Vbeta and 13 Jbeta primers. The table came from immunoSEQ multiplex PCR; TCRdb's copy has only in-frame clones and leaves some out. The sample includes about 150,000 clones, around three quarters of them seen just once. What was sequenced was PBMCs. This TCR derives from a male donor in good health and CMV-seronegative. The V and J genes are TRBV5-1 and TRBJ1-1; the D is unclear. The CDR3 bases are TGCGCCAGCAGCTTGTCAAATCCCCCTGCGCTAGCTTTCTTT. Translating gives CASSLSNPPALAFF. Together with reference TRBV5-1 and TRBJ1-1, the CDR3 gives the full variable domain: KAGVTQTPRYLIKTRGQQVTLSCSPISGHRSVSWYQQTPGQGLQFLFEYFSETQRNKGNFPGRFSGRQFSNSRSEMNVSTLELGDSALYLCASSLSNPPALAFFGQGTRLTVV.